Listed below are T cell receptor beta chains from one sample, sequenced in a study of hypomethylating agent response in myelodysplastic syndrome. Data came from immunoSEQ multiplex PCR; TCRdb stores just in-frame clones and leaves some out. The sample comprises about 5,700 clones, approximately 82% of which are singletons, and under 14% rests with the top ten. The starting material was bone marrow, obtained before or after starting hypomethylating agent treatment for myelodysplastic syndrome (not recorded which). Every receptor here comes from a human donor with myelodysplastic syndrome. CDR3s leave out the opening cysteine and the closing phenylalanine or tryptophan. D genes are given only for firm matches. Clone size is stated in some rows and not others, as once, few, many or a class when expanded.

.	TRBJ2-3	TRBV5-1	.	13	ASSGGRGSTDTQY
.	TRBJ1-2	TRBV29-1	.	11	SVDKGSHYGYT
.	TRBJ1-2	TRBV7-2	.	15	ASSLGQAFASVYGYT
.	TRBJ2-3	TRBV9	.	13	ASSVEEQGTDTQY
.	TRBJ1-5	TRBV6-1	.	16	ASSEALYESAPTQPQH
.	TRBJ1-6	TRBV11-2	.	11	ASSGGYNSPLH
.	TRBJ1-4	TRBV6-1	.	12	ASSVRGTNEKLF
TRBD2	TRBJ2-3	TRBV5-4	.	12	ASSLASGADTQY
.	TRBJ1-2	TRBV7-2	.	9	ASSGGQHFA
.	TRBJ2-2	TRBV7-2	.	13	ASSFGPGGTGELF
TRBD1	TRBJ2-7	TRBV2	.	12	ASSGWTGNYEQY
.	TRBJ2-1	TRBV7-7	.	15	ASSLNIETRDYNEQF
.	TRBJ1-2	TRBV7-2	.	11	ASSFKRDSGYT
.	TRBJ1-3	TRBV10-1	.	11	ASNSRVGNTIY
.	TRBJ2-1	TRBV4-2	.	14	ASSPTLRDKYNEQF
TRBD1	TRBJ1-2	TRBV5-1	.	11	ASSYDRDYGYT
.	TRBJ1-1	TRBV25-1	.	13	ASSESGGGVNEAF
.	TRBJ2-2	TRBV6-6	.	12	ASRGEGLAGELF
.	TRBJ2-5	TRBV5-6	.	12	ASSLASGGGTQY
.	TRBJ2-1	TRBV13	.	11	ASSRSAGDEQF
.	TRBJ2-6	TRBV7-9	.	15	ASSSHRVDSGANVLT
.	TRBJ1-1	TRBV7-9	.	13	ASSLGSSMNTEAF
.	.	TRBV5-6	.	12	ASSLSLGPVEQY
TRBD1	TRBJ2-7	TRBV19	.	14	ASSAGTGRASYEQY
.	TRBJ2-7	TRBV6-5	.	13	ASSYDSYITYEQY
.	TRBJ2-7	TRBV21-1	.	15	ASSERGDRGDSYEQY
.	TRBJ1-5	TRBV4-1	.	13	ASSQGGGGNQPQH
.	TRBJ1-6	TRBV19	few	10	ATQRPDSPLH
.	TRBJ1-1	TRBV6-5	.	11	ASSYSRWGGAF
TRBD2	TRBJ2-5	TRBV29-1	.	9	SVAGGETQY
.	TRBJ1-6	TRBV7-2	.	15	ASSLGPRTHHNSPLH
.	TRBJ1-2	TRBV2	few	10	ASSERVYGYT
TRBD1	TRBJ1-2	TRBV6-1	.	12	ASSRDRDFYGYT
.	TRBJ2-3	TRBV20-1	.	9	SAFGEDTQY
.	TRBJ2-1	TRBV6-1	.	9	ASSEANWQF
.	TRBJ2-7	TRBV7-9	.	11	ASLGPTSYEQY
.	TRBJ1-4	TRBV6-1	.	12	ASKVLYSGEKLF
TRBD1	TRBJ2-3	TRBV19	.	12	ASSTQGAPDTQY
.	TRBJ1-2	TRBV4-3	.	12	ASSYRRQTDGYT
.	TRBJ2-4	TRBV5-8	.	13	ASSLRLSSKNIQY
TRBD1	TRBJ1-1	TRBV5-6	.	14	ASSLRTGGMNTEAF
.	TRBJ1-1	TRBV27	.	13	ASSPYRAVGTEAF
.	TRBJ2-5	TRBV27	once	13	ASSLYIGGIETQY
.	TRBJ2-4	TRBV11-2	.	14	ASSLGGVIAKNIQY
TRBD1	TRBJ2-7	TRBV13	.	12	AGSSGTGAYEQY
TRBD1	TRBJ1-5	TRBV5-4	once	17	ASSLERGKNRGHIQPQH
.	TRBJ2-3	TRBV5-4	.	14	ASSKPAAGSTDTQY
.	TRBJ1-1	TRBV5-6	.	11	ASSLYMNTEAF
.	TRBJ1-1	TRBV29-1	few	10	SARRGNTEAF